The rows below give T cell receptor beta chains drawn from one sample of a study of shared clonotypes between healthy human individuals. Clones were sequenced by immunoSEQ multiplex PCR, and TCRdb holds only the in-frame ones, with some missing. The sample has about 1.5 million clones; roughly 96% are singletons. The source material was naive CD4+ T cells sorted from blood. The receptors come from a man aged 25 to 40 in good health. Both conserved end residues are part of each CDR3. Each record gives: V gene, clone size, J gene, D gene, CDR3 DNA, CDR3 protein. D genes are given only for firm matches. Rows may omit the clone size; those that give it use once, few, many or a size class.

TRBV9	NA	TRBJ1-5	NA	TGTGCCAGCAGCGTACAGGGAAATCAGCCCCAGCATTTT	CASSVQGNQPQHF
TRBV5-4	NA	TRBJ1-2	NA	TGTGCCAGCAGCTTGGCATTGGGAGGGACGGGCTATGGCTACACCTTC	CASSLALGGTGYGYTF
TRBV5-1	once	TRBJ1-1	NA	TGCGCCAGCAGCTTGGGGGGGCCGGAAGCTTTCTTT	CASSLGGPEAFF
TRBV5-1	NA	TRBJ2-7	TRBD1	TGCGCCAGCAGAGCTGGACAGGGAACGAGAGAGCAGTACTTC	CASRAGQGTREQYF
TRBV18	NA	TRBJ1-5	NA	TGTGCCAGCTCACCAAGTCTAAGGGAGCCCCAGCATTTT	CASSPSLREPQHF
TRBV9	NA	TRBJ1-3	NA	TGTGCCAGCAGCGTAGCGGGGAGCTCTGGAAACACCATATATTTT	CASSVAGSSGNTIYF
TRBV19	once	TRBJ2-7	TRBD1	TGTGCCAGTTCACCGAGGACAGGGAAGTACGAGCAGTACTTC	CASSPRTGKYEQYF
TRBV5-1	few	TRBJ1-2	TRBD1	TGCGCCAGCAGCTCCGGACAGGGAACGGATGGCTACACCTTC	CASSSGQGTDGYTF
TRBV9	NA	TRBJ2-1	TRBD1	TGTGCCAGCAGCTCCGGGACAGGGACGTACAATGAGCAGTTCTTC	CASSSGTGTYNEQFF
TRBV10-2	NA	TRBJ2-2	TRBD1	TGCGCCAGCAGAAACAGGGGCACCGGGGAGCTGTTTTTT	CASRNRGTGELFF